These 9 T cell receptor beta chains share one sample of origin, sequenced in a study of T cells in Graves' hyperthyroidism and ophthalmopathy. TCR beta CDR3 regions were amplified from RNA. Initially, a first-round RT-PCR of the TCR CDR3 employed the HTBI primer set. TCRdb itself ran the multiplex PCR reads through MiXCR, one entry per CDR3 protein. Of roughly 400,000 distinct CDR3 sequences detected, about an eighth appear once; the ten largest clones hold 25% to 30%. Sequenced sample: blood. Receptors originate from a man aged 50 to 59 with Graves' ophthalmopathy.

The chain employs TRBV19 and TRBJ1-2; 9 bases map to TRBD1. There are 16 residues in the CDR3. Losses at the gene ends were 6 bases for V and 4 bases for J; bases not matched to a gene: 12. CDR1 LNHDA and CDR2 SQIVND come from the germline V gene (reference sequence). The CDR3 bases are TGTGCCAGTAGAAGAAACCAAGGGACAGGGAGCTATGGCTACACCTTC. Protein: CASRRNQGTGSYGYTF.

This clonotype was seen repeatedly, ten times or more. The chain recombines TRBV10-1 with TRBJ2-5, with TRBD2 matching over 12 bases. Germline lookup yields CDR1 WNHNN and CDR2 SYGVQD (reference sequence). This CDR3 has 16 residues. V lost 6 bases and J lost 2; bases outside the gene matches: 7. The CDR3 nucleotides are TGCGCCAGCAGAGGTATGACTAGCGGGAGACAAGAGACCCAGTACTTC. This sequence encodes CASRGMTSGRQETQYF.

This clonotype was counted at least ten times. The V gene is TRBV29-1, the J gene TRBJ2-7, with no clear D. The CDR3 runs to 11 residues. Trimming pared 4 bases from V and 3 bases from J, leaving 7 bases between. The germline V gene has CDR1 SQVTM and CDR2 ANQGSEA. The CDR3 DNA reads TGCAGCGTTGGACTGCTCTACGAGCAGTACTTC. Translated: CSVGLLYEQYF.

This clonotype was detected many times. V usage is TRBV11-1 and J usage is TRBJ2-7; 8 bases map to TRBD2. Germline CDR1 and CDR2: SGHAT and FQDESV (reference sequence). With V trimmed by 5 bases and J by 5 bases, 8 bases remained unmatched. This CDR3 contains 14 residues. CDR3 residues: CASSGRTSLDEQYF. CDR3 bases: TGTGCCAGCAGCGGGAGGACTAGCCTTGACGAGCAGTACTTC.

This clonotype was observed at least ten times. V is TRBV9 and J is TRBJ1-1, with 7 bases identical to TRBD1. The germline V gene has CDR1 SGDLS and CDR2 YYNGEE. There are 15 residues in the CDR3. V shed 4 bases, J shed 4 bases, and the junction held 10 bases outside the gene matches. CDR3 in DNA: TGTGCCAGCAGCACGGGACAGCTGACCAGCACTGAAGCTTTCTTT. The encoded protein is CASSTGQLTSTEAFF.

This clonotype was seen more than once but under ten times. The CDR3 sequence is CATSRGAGSDEAFF. CDR3 in DNA: TGTGCCACCAGCAGAGGTGCAGGGAGTGATGAAGCTTTCTTT. The chain carries TRBV15 and TRBJ1-1, with a weak D call TRBD1 (5 bases). This CDR3 has 14 residues. The V gene's germline CDR1 is LNHNV and CDR2 YYDKDF (reference sequence). V lost 1 base, J lost 7 bases, and 13 bases lay in between. Supplemented by reference TRBV15 and TRBJ1-1, the full variable domain reads DAMVIQNPRYQVTQFGKPVTLSCSQTLNHNVMYWYQQKSSQAPKLLFHYYDKDFNNEADTPDNFQSRRPNTSFCFLDIRSPGLGDTAMYLCATSRGAGSDEAFFGQGTRLTVV.

This clonotype has just a few counts. The rearrangement links TRBV9 to TRBJ2-1, with 8 bases that match TRBD1. V dropped 4 bases and J dropped 8; count of bases not matched to a gene: 23. The CDR3 contains 19 residues. Per the germline V gene, CDR1 is SGDLS and CDR2 is YYNGEE. The CDR3 coding sequence is TGTGCCAGCAGCTTCCAGGACAGGGTCGGGACTCCCAGCACGGATGAGCAGTTCTTC. It yields the protein CASSFQDRVGTPSTDEQFF.

This clonotype was found many times. The chain carries TRBV29-1 and TRBJ2-1; 9 nucleotides match TRBD1. The length of the CDR3 is 15 residues. Germline lookup yields CDR1 SQVTM and CDR2 ANQGSEA. V shed 0 bases, J shed 7 bases, and the junction held 7 bases outside the gene matches. CDR3 loop: CSVEDWGQGPNEQFF. The CDR3 region has the DNA TGCAGCGTTGAAGATTGGGGACAGGGACCTAATGAGCAGTTCTTC.

This clonotype was seen at least ten times. V usage is TRBV27 and J usage is TRBJ2-2; D ambiguous. CDR1 and CDR2 from the germline V gene are MNHEY and SMNVEV (reference sequence). With 5 bases removed from V and 7 bases from J, the gap between germline ends came to 20 bases. The CDR3 covers 16 residues. The CDR3 protein is CASSPNPPGFGGELFF. The CDR3 DNA is TGTGCCAGCAGTCCCAACCCCCCCGGCTTTGGCGGGGAGCTGTTTTTT.